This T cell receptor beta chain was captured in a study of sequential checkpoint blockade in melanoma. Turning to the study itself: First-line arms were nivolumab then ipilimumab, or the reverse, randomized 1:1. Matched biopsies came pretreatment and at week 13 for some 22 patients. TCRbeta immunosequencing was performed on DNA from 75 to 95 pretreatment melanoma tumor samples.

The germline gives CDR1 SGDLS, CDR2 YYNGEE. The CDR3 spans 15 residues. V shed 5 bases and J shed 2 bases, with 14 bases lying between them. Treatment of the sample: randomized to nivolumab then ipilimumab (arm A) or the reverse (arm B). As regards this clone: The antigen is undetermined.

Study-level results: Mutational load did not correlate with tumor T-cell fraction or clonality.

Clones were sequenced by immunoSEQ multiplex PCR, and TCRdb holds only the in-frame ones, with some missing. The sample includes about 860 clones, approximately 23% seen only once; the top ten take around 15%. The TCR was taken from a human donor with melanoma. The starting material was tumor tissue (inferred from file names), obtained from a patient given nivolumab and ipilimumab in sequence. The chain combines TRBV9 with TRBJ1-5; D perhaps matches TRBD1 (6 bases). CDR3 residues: CASSRDRLGNQPQHF. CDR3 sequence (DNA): TGTGCCAGCAGTCGCGACAGGTTGGGCAATCAGCCCCAGCATTTT.